The TCR beta chain under discussion was sequenced for a study of T cell responses to AZD1222 COVID-19 vaccine. Across the study: Pooled in the analysis were second doses at about 4 or about 12 weeks. General observations from the study: Nearly half of the spike-specific TCRs reportedly recognize variant regions that carry no mutations. Elevations in Spike-specific TCR breadth and depth followed administration of two AZD1222 doses.

This clone came up once. Its antigen is as yet unknown. This CDR3 is built from 13 residues. V shed 3 bases and J shed 0 bases, with 5 bases lying between them. Germline V CDR1 and CDR2: MDHEN, SYDVKM. Sequencing used immunoSEQ multiplex PCR; TCRdb keeps in-frame clones, though not all of them. The sample shows more than 140,000 clones, around nine tenths of them seen only once. The material sequenced was peripheral blood, taken on day 0 of AZD1222 vaccination. This chain links TRBV28 with TRBJ1-2; possible D gene TRBD1, 5 bases. The source is an adult in good health. The CDR3 DNA reads as TGTGCCAGCAGTTTGGGGGCTAACTATGGCTACACCTTC. It encodes CASSLGANYGYTF.